This is a list of T cell receptor beta chains from one sample in a study of T cell changes during pregnancy in multiple sclerosis. Clones were read by immunoSEQ multiplex PCR, and TCRdb kept only the in-frame ones, dropping some. In the table there are roughly 48,000 clones, about 94% of which are singletons. The source was CD4+ T cells from peripheral blood mononuclear cells, collected in the first trimester of pregnancy. Source of these receptors: a female donor with multiple sclerosis, enrolled in a pregnancy study. Each CDR3 is given with its conserved first and last residue. The D gene is left open where the match is weak. Only part of the rows carry a size: once, few, many, or a class if the clone is expanded.

J,length,D,V,size,DNA,CDR3
TRBJ2-5,16,TRBD2,TRBV9,.,TGTGCCAGCAGCCCTTCTAGCGGGGGGGCCGGGGAGACCCAGTACTTC,CASSPSSGGAGETQYF
TRBJ2-1,14,TRBD2,TRBV6-1,.,TGTGCCAGCAGTCTCGGGGGGGCCAGTAATGAGCAGTTCTTC,CASSLGGASNEQFF
TRBJ1-1,15,TRBD1,TRBV23-1,few,TGCGCCAGCAGTCAATCGCAGGGGGCGAACACTGAAGCTTTCTTT,CASSQSQGANTEAFF
TRBJ2-7,14,.,TRBV6-1,.,TGTGCCAGCAGGGACACCTTCAGCTCCTACGAGCAGTACTTC,CASRDTFSSYEQYF
TRBJ1-5,16,TRBD1,TRBV18,.,TGTGCCAGCTCACCATCACACAGGGGTCGCAATCAGCCCCAGCATTTT,CASSPSHRGRNQPQHF
TRBJ1-1,13,.,TRBV7-9,.,TGTGCCAGCAGCTTGGGGACAAACACTGAAGCTTTCTTT,CASSLGTNTEAFF
TRBJ2-3,16,TRBD2,TRBV11-2,once,TGTGCCAGCAGCTTCAGTAGCGGGGGTGGCACAGATACGCAGTATTTT,CASSFSSGGGTDTQYF
TRBJ1-2,13,TRBD1,TRBV19,.,TGTGCCAGTAGGGGGGACAGGGGCCTGGGCTACACCTTC,CASRGDRGLGYTF
TRBJ2-1,19,.,TRBV4-1,.,TGCGCCAGCAGCCAAGAAGGGTTAGGGCTAGCAAACTCCTACAATGAGCAGTTCTTC,CASSQEGLGLANSYNEQFF
TRBJ2-1,15,.,TRBV5-4,.,TGTGCCAGCAGCTTGGTTTCGCACAGGGACAATGAGCAGTTCTTC,CASSLVSHRDNEQFF
TRBJ2-4,13,.,TRBV29-1,.,TGCAGCGTTGAGGGGGCGACCAAAAACATTCAGTACTTC,CSVEGATKNIQYF
TRBJ1-6,13,.,TRBV2,.,TGTGCCAACCTAAGGGGGTTCGGTTCACCCCTCCACTTT,CANLRGFGSPLHF
TRBJ2-3,16,TRBD2,TRBV11-2,once,TGTGCCAGCAGCTTAGGTTTAAGCGGGGGGCTAGATACGCAGTATTTT,CASSLGLSGGLDTQYF
TRBJ1-2,15,.,TRBV25-1,.,TGTGCCAGCAGTGAAGGAGCAAGGAGCGCTTATGGCTACACCTTC,CASSEGARSAYGYTF
TRBJ1-2,15,.,TRBV5-1,few,TGCGCCAGCAGCTTGGGACAGGCCTCGGTCTATGGCTACACCTTC,CASSLGQASVYGYTF
TRBJ1-5,12,.,TRBV27,.,TGTGCCAGCAGTACAGGGAATCAGCCCCAGCATTTT,CASSTGNQPQHF
TRBJ1-5,16,TRBD1,TRBV19,.,TGTGCCAGTAGCACCCCGGGACAGGCAAGCAATCAGCCCCAGCATTTT,CASSTPGQASNQPQHF
TRBJ2-5,17,TRBD2,TRBV7-8,.,TGTGCCAGCAGCTTAGATTTTAGCGGGGGGGCTCGGAAGACCCAGTACTTC,CASSLDFSGGARKTQYF
TRBJ2-2,17,TRBD2,TRBV5-5,.,TGTGCCAGCAGCCGCGGGGGGTCCTCATCGGTCACCGGGGAGCTGTTTTTT,CASSRGGSSSVTGELFF
TRBJ1-1,13,.,TRBV5-1,.,TGCGCCAGCAGCTTGGATGCAGGGGTTGAAGCTTTCTTT,CASSLDAGVEAFF
TRBJ2-1,17,TRBD2,TRBV9,.,TGTGCCAGCAGCAGAAATCCGGGGGGGCCGGAGGTCGATGAGCAGTTCTTC,CASSRNPGGPEVDEQFF
TRBJ1-5,19,TRBD1,TRBV7-2,.,TGTGCCAGCAGCTTAGTTGGGACAGGGGGATTAGGTAGCAATCAGCCCCAGCATTTT,CASSLVGTGGLGSNQPQHF
TRBJ1-1,13,.,TRBV9,.,TGTGCCAGCAGCGTAGACAGGGACACTGAAGCTTTCTTT,CASSVDRDTEAFF
TRBJ1-2,14,TRBD1,TRBV15,.,TGTGCCACCAGCGTCCGGGACAGGGTGCGTGGCTACACCTTC,CATSVRDRVRGYTF
TRBJ2-7,13,.,TRBV4-2,.,TGTGCCAGCAGCCAATCGTCGGCCTACGAGCAGTACTTC,CASSQSSAYEQYF
TRBJ2-1,10,.,TRBV20-1,.,TGCAGTGCTAGTTTAGCGAAGCAGTTCTTC,CSASLAKQFF
TRBJ1-5,15,TRBD1,TRBV5-4,.,TGTGCCAGCAGCTTAGGTACAGGGGCCAATCAGCCCCAGCATTTT,CASSLGTGANQPQHF
TRBJ2-2,16,TRBD2,TRBV7-9,.,TGTGCCAGCAGCCCAAGCGGGGGGGGAAACACCGGGGAGCTGTTTTTT,CASSPSGGGNTGELFF
TRBJ2-7,12,.,TRBV18,.,TGTGCCAGCTCCCTTAACAGGGACGAGCAGTACTTC,CASSLNRDEQYF